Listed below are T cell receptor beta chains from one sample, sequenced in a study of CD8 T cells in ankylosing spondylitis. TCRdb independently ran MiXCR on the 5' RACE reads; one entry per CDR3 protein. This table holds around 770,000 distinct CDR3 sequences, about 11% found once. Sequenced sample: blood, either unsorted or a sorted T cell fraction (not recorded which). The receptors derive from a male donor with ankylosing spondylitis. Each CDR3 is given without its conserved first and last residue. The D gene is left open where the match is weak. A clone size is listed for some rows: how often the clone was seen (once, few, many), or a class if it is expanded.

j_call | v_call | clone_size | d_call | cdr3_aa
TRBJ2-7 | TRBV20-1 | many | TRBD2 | SARDPPGGRLLEQY
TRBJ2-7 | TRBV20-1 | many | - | SGTRDTYEQY
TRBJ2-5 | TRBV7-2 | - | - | ASSLEFAAETQY
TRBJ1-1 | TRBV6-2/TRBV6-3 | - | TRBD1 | ASSYSIGGQISMNTEAF
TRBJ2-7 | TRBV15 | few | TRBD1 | ATSTGQGSTKY
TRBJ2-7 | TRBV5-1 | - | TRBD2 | ASSLEAGNIYEQY
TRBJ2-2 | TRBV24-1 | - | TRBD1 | ATSDPGTGRTGELF
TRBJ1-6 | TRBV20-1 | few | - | SAQRRNSPLH
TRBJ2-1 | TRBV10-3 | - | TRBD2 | AIRGDNEQF
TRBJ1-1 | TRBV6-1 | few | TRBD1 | ASRLRDRMNTEAF
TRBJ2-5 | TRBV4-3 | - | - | ASSQETWSETQY
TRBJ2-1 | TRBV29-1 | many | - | SVEDLDEQF
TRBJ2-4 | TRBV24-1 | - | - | ATSQGGIGKNIQY
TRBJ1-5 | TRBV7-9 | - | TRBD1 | ASSQTGLEPQH
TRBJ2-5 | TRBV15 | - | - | ATSRGRAETQY
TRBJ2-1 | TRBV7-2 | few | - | ASRFAQSEQF
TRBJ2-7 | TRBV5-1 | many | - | ASSFRDTRNYEQY
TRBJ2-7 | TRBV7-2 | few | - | ASSLALPGIYEQY
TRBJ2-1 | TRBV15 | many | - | ATSRVAGSYNEQF
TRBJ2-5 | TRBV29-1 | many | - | SAPGGGNQETQY
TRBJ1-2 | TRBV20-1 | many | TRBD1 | SAAGQESNYGYT
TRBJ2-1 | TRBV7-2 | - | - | ASQKGTFSYNEQF
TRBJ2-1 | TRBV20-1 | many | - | SAREWGSYNEQF
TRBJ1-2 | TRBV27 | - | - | ASSYIQGSDGYT
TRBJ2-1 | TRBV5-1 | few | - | ASSLWDNNEQF
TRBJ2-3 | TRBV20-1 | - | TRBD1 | SANAGQESTDTQY
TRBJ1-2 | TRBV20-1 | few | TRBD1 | SATGQAYGYT
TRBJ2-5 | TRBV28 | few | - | ASSNPGLFWGQETQY
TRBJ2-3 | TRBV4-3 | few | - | ASSQDSGTSTDTQY
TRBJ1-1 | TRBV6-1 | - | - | ASSRMTEPSGEAF
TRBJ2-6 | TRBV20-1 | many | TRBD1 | SAGQGTGANVLT
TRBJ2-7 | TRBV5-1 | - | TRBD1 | ASRPLGTAYEQY
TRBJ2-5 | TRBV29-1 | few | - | SVGGHKALETQY
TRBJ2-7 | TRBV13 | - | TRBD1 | ASSRDRGTTYEQY
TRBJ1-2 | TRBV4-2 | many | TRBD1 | ASSQDDRGLYGYT
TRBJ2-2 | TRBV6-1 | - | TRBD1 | ASRLNWDRGAGELF
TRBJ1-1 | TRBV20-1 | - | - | SATKGVELSEAF
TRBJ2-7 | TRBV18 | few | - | ASSPQRWGQIDHEQY
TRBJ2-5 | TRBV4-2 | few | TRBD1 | ASSLRDSHSATQY
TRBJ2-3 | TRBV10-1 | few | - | ASSELRGPTDTQY
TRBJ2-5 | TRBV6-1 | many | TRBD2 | ASSPGLAGLETQY
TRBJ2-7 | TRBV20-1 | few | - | SARGQVNYEQY
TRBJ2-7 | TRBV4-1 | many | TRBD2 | ASSPLTSGDYEQY
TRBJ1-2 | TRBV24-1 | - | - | ATSDSGTFTSYGYT
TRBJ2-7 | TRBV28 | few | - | ASSIGIYEQY
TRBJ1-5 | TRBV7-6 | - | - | ASTLGVGQPQH
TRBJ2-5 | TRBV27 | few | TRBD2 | ASSYSGGLGTQY
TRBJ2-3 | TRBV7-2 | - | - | ASSLAAGRGTDTQY
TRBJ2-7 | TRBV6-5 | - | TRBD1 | ASSYSSGTDNEQY
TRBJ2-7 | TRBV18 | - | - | ASSPDQMQQY
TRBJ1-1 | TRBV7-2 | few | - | ASSSTGYRAF
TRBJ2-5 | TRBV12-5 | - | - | ASGLSQVPGLSNQETQY
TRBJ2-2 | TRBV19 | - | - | ASTPGLNTNTGELF
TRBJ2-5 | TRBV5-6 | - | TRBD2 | ASSSQRRGGETQY
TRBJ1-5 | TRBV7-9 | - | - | ASSLHSNQPQH
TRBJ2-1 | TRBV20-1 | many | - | SARRGPDSYNEQF
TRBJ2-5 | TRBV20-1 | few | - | SARGTARETQY
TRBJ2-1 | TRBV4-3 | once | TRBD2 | ASSQDWWETSGNEQF